These 8 T cell receptor beta chains originate from one sample sequenced in a study of vaccination and CD4 T cells after COVID-19. This sample's treatment: approximately nine-day PBMC culture with coronavirus spike peptide pools or control peptides (ViraFEST assay). Gathering of the CD4+ T cells, from the unexposed donor, took place before the COVID-19 pandemic (2011-2018). No antigen is known for these receptors. Cultured CD4+ T-cell DNA underwent Oncomine TCR Beta short-read sequencing. TCRdb analysed the PCR reads with MiXCR anew, one entry per CDR3 protein. This sample has about 9,700 distinct CDR3 sequences, with less than 80% found just once. Sequencing was done on a sample of CD4+ T cells from blood, cultured in vitro. These TCRs come from a human donor in good health.

CDR3: CASSGTGAVNIFYEQYF. For the CDR3, the DNA is TGTGCCAGTAGTGGGACAGGGGCTGTCAACATCTTCTACGAGCAGTACTTC. The chain uses TRBV19 and TRBJ2-7; 10 bases align to TRBD1. Germline V lookup: CDR1 LNHDA, CDR2 SQIVND (reference sequence). The CDR3 runs to 17 residues. Trimming took 5 bases from V and 3 from J; bases not matched to a gene: 13.

This clonotype was detected only once. This rearrangement joins TRBV19 to TRBJ2-2; D not resolved. V was pared by 5 bases and J by 3 bases, with 13 bases between. This CDR3 comprises 15 residues. The germline V gene encodes CDR1 LNHDA and CDR2 SQIVND (reference sequence). CDR3 region: CASSPKHAYTGELFF. DNA of the CDR3: TGTGCCAGTAGTCCTAAACACGCCTACACCGGGGAGCTGTTTTTT.

This chain uses TRBV25-1 with TRBJ1-1; D gene unclear. The germline V gene encodes CDR1 MGHDK and CDR2 SYGVNS. CDR3 length equals 12 residues. Trimming shortened V by 4 bases and J by 5 bases, and 8 bases separated the two germline ends. The CDR3 bases are TGTGCCAGCAGTGCCGGACGGACTGAAGCTTTCTTT. Residues: CASSAGRTEAFF.

The chain uses TRBV24-1 and TRBJ2-3, with D perhaps assigned TRBD1 or TRBD2 (5 bases each). CDR1 KGHDR and CDR2 SFDVKD come from the germline V gene. The CDR3 runs to 16 residues. V lost 4 bases, J lost 1 base, and 14 bases lay in between. CDR3 sequence reads: CATSDARDRRTDTQYF. As DNA, the CDR3 is TGTGCCACCAGTGACGCAAGGGACCGACGCACAGATACGCAGTATTTT.

This clonotype rates as large (0.1 to 1%). V and J are TRBV27 and TRBJ2-3; D is perhaps TRBD1 or TRBD2 (5 bases each). Trimming removed 5 bases from V and 2 bases from J, with 14 bases in between. This CDR3 contains 15 residues. Germline lookup yields CDR1 MNHEY and CDR2 SMNVEV (reference sequence). CDR3 DNA sequence: TGTGCCAGCAGTCCCCGGGACGCAACCACAGATACGCAGTATTTT. It translates to CASSPRDATTDTQYF.

The chain is built from TRBV7-2 and TRBJ1-2; D call uncertain. V shed 5 bases and J shed 0 bases, with 13 bases lying between them. Germline V gene lookup returns CDR1 SGHTA and CDR2 FQGNSA. CDR3 length: 15 residues. The CDR3 is CASSLVGGTNYGYTF. The CDR3 DNA follows: TGTGCCAGCAGCCTCGTAGGAGGGACTAACTATGGCTACACCTTC.

The chain joins TRBV20-1 to TRBJ1-6; TRBD1 aligns across 8 bases. The CDR3 spans 15 residues. In germline, CDR1 is DFQATT, CDR2 SNEGSKA (reference sequence). V lost 1 base to trimming and J lost 6 bases; unmatched junction nucleotides: 5. The DNA for the CDR3 is TGCAGTGCTAGAGGCAGGGGGCCGCTTAATTCACCCCTCCACTTT. Protein sequence: CSARGRGPLNSPLHF.

The chain joins TRBV5-1 to TRBJ2-3; the match to TRBD2 covers 14 bases. CDR3 length: 17 residues. J was trimmed by 0 bases and V by 4 bases; bases with no gene match: 4. From germline, CDR1 is SGHRS and CDR2 YFSETQ. The CDR3 protein is CASSPGLAGGSTDTQYF. CDR3 sequence (DNA): TGCGCCAGCAGCCCCGGACTAGCGGGAGGAAGCACAGATACGCAGTATTTT.